This T cell receptor (beta chain) was documented in a study of blood T cell repertoires in COVID-19. Across the study: The cDNA or gDNA used as material had been derived from T cells, B-cell-depleted T cells, or PBMCs.

V trimming: 4 bases; J trimming: 8 bases; junction bases outside the gene matches: 16. The germline V gene has CDR1 LGHNA and CDR2 YSLEER. This CDR3 has 19 amino acids. Method: immunoSEQ multiplex PCR; TCRdb's copy keeps in-frame clones and lacks some. The table records a few hundred thousand clones, 80% to 90% of them present only once. This TCR derives from a woman aged 50 to 60 who had recovered from COVID-19. Sequenced: peripheral blood. V is TRBV4-3 and J is TRBJ2-2; 13 bases fit TRBD2. The CDR3 bases are TGCGCCAGCAGCCGGGGACTGACTAGCGGGGGGCGCCGGAGAGGGGAGCTGTTTTTT. Translated: CASSRGLTSGGRRRGELFF.